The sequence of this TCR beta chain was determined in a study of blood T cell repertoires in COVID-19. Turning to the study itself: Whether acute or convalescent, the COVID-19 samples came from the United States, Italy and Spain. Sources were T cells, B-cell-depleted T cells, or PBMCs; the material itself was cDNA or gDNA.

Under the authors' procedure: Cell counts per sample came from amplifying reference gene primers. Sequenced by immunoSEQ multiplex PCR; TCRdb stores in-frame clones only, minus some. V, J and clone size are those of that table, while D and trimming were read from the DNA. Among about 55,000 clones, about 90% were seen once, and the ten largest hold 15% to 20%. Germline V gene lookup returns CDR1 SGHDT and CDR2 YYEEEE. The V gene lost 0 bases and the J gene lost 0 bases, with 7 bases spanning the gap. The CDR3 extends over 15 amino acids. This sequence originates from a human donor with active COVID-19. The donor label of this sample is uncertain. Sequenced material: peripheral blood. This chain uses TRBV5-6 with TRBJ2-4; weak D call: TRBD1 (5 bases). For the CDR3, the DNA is TGTGCCAGCAGCTTGGAGGGGCTAGCCAAAAACATTCAGTACTTC. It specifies CASSLEGLAKNIQYF.